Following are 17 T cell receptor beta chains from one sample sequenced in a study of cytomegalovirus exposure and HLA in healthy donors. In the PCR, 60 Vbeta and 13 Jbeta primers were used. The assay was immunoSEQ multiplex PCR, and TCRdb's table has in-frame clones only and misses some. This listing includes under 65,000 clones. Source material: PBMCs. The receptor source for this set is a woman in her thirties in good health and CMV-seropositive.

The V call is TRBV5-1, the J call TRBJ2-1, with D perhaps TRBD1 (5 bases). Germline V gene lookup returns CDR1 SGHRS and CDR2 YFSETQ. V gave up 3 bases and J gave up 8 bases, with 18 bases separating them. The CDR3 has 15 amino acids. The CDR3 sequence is CASSYRQSEMDEQFF. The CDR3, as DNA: TGCGCCAGCAGCTACCGACAGTCGGAGATGGATGAGCAGTTCTTC.

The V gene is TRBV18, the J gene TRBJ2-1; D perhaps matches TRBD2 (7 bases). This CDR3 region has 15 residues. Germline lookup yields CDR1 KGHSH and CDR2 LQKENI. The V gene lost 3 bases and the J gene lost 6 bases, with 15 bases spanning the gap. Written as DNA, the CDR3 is TGTGCCAGCTCACCCCGGGGGGCTGGTGGCAATGAGCAGTTCTTC. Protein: CASSPRGAGGNEQFF. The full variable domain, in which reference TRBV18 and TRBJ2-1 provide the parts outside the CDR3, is NAGVMQNPRHLVRRRGQEARLRCSPMKGHSHVYWYRQLPEEGLKFMVYLQKENIIDESGMPKERFSAEFPKEGPSILRIQQVVRGDSAAYFCASSPRGAGGNEQFFGPGTRLTVL.

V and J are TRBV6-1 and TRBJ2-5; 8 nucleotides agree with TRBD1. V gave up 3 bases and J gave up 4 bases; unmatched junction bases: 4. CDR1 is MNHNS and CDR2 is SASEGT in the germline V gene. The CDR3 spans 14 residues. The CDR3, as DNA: TGTGCCAGCAGTGAGGACAGGGTTGGAGAGACCCAGTACTTC. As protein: CASSEDRVGETQYF.

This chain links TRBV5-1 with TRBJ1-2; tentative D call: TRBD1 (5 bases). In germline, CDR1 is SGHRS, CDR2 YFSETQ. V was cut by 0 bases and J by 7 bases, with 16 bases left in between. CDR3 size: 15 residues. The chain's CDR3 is CASSLEGLPLGGYTF. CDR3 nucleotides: TGCGCCAGCAGCTTGGAGGGGCTCCCTCTAGGTGGCTACACCTTC.

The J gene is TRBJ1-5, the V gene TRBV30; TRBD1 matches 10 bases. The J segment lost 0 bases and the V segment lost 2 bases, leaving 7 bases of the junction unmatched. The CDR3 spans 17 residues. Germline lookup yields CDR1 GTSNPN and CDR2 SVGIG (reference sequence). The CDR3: CAWSLDRGAYSNQPQHF. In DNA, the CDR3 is TGTGCCTGGAGTTTGGACAGGGGGGCCTATAGCAATCAGCCCCAGCATTTT. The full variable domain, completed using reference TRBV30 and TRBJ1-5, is SQTIHQWPATLVQPVGSPLSLECTVEGTSNPNLYWYRQAAGRGLQLLFYSVGIGQISSEVPQNLSASRPQDRQFILSSKKLLLSDSGFYLCAWSLDRGAYSNQPQHFGDGTRLSIL.

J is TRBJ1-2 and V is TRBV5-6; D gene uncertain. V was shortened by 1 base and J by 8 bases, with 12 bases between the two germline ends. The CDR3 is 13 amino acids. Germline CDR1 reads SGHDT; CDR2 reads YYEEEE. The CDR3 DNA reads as TGTGCCAGCAGCTTGACAAGGAGCTACGGCTACACCTTC. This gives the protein CASSLTRSYGYTF.

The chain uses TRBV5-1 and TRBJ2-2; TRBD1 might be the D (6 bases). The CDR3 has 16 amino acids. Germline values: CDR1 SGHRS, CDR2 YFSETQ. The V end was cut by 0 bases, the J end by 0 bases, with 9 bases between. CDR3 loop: CASSLERGSNTGELFF. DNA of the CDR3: TGCGCCAGCAGCTTGGAGAGGGGGTCGAACACCGGGGAGCTGTTTTTT.

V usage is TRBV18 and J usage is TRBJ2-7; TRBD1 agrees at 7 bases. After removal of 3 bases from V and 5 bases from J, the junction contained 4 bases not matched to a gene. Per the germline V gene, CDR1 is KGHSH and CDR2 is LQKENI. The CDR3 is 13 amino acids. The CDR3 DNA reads TGTGCCAGCTCACCGAGCACAGGGGACGAGCAGTACTTC. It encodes CASSPSTGDEQYF.

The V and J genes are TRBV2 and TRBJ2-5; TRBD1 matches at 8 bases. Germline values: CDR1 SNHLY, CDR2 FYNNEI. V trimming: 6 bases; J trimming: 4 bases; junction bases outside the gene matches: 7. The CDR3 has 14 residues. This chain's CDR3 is CASSLDRGRETQYF. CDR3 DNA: TGTGCCAGCAGCCTAGACAGGGGCCGAGAGACCCAGTACTTC.

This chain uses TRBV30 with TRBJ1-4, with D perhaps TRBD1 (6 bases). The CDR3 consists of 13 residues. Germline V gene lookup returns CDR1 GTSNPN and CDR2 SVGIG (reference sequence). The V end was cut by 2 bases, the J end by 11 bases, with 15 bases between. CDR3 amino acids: CAWSLIQGGKLFF. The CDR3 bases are TGTGCCTGGAGTCTAATACAGGGCGGCAAACTGTTTTTT.

CDR3 in amino acids: CASSLGQGEIEAFF. The CDR3 region has the DNA TGCGCCAGCAGCTTAGGACAGGGGGAGATTGAAGCTTTCTTT. The V gene is TRBV5-1, the J gene TRBJ1-1; 10 nucleotides match TRBD1. There are 14 residues in the CDR3. CDR1 and CDR2 from the germline V gene are SGHRS and YFSETQ. J lost 7 bases, V lost 2 bases, and 5 bases had no gene match.

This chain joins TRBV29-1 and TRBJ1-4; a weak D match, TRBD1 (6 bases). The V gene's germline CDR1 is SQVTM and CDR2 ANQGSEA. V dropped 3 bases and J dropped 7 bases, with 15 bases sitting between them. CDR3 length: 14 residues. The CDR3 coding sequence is TGCAGCGTTGACTTGGGGCAGGGGAGTGAAAAACTGTTTTTT. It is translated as CSVDLGQGSEKLFF.

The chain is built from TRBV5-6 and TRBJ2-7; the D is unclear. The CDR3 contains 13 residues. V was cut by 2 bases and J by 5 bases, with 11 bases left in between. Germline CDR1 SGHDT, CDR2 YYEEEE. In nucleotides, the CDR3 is TGTGCCAGCAGCTTTGGGCGATCCCACGAGCAGTACTTC. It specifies CASSFGRSHEQYF.

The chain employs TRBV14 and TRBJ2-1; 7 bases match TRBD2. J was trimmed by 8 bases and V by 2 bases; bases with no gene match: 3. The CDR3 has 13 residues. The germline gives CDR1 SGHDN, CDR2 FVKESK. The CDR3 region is CASSQRAGHEQFF. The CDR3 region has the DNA TGTGCCAGCAGCCAAAGAGCGGGACATGAGCAGTTCTTC.

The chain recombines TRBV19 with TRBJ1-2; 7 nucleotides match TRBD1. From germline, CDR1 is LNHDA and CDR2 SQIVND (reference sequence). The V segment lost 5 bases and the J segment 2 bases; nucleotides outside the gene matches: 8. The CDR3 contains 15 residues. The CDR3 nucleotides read TGTGCCAGTAGTGGGGGACAGACCCCGAACTATGGCTACACCTTC. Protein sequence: CASSGGQTPNYGYTF.

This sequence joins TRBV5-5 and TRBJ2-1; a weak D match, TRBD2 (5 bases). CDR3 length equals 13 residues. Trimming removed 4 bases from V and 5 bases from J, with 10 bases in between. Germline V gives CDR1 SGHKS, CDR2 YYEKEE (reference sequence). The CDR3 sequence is CASSPLANNEQFF. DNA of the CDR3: TGTGCCAGCAGCCCCTTAGCGAACAATGAGCAGTTCTTC.

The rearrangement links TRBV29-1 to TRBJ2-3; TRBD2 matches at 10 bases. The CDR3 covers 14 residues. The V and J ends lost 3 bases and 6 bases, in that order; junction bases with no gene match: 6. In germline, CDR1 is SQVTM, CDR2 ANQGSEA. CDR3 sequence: CSVEVASGSDTQYF. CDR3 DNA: TGCAGCGTTGAGGTGGCTAGCGGGAGTGATACGCAGTATTTT.